This T cell receptor (beta chain) derives from a study of CD8+CD57+ T cells in acquired aplastic anemia. General study findings and limits: Patients and controls turned out to have twenty-nine CD8+ CDR3 sequences in common. A significant difference in CD8+ Simpson's diversity between patients and controls was not found.

This clonotype occurred many times. Its antigen is not known. The CDR3 has 14 residues. Per the germline V gene, CDR1 is SSHAT and CDR2 is FNYEAQ (reference sequence). V was shortened by 5 bases and J by 0 bases, with 10 bases between the two germline ends. TCR beta VDJ combinations and CDR3 sequences were profiled from genomic DNA. One entry per CDR3 protein results from TCRdb running MiXCR on the reads. The sample carries around 150,000 distinct CDR3 sequences, around 40% recorded once. The sample taken for sequencing was sorted CD4+, CD8+, or CD8+CD57+ T cells (not recorded which) from PBMCs. The source of this sequence is a human donor in good health. J is TRBJ2-5 and V is TRBV7-7, with D uncertain. The CDR3 reads CASSKGRDQETQYF. CDR3 bases: TGTGCCAGCAGCAAGGGAAGGGACCAAGAGACCCAGTACTTC.